This T cell receptor beta chain was identified in a study of blood T cell repertoires in COVID-19. The overall study: The United States, Italy and Spain provided the acute and convalescent COVID-19 samples. Nucleic acid was either cDNA or gDNA, and it came from T cells, B-cell-depleted T cells, or PBMCs.

In the study's own analysis: Reference gene primer amplification in the assay estimated nucleated cell counts. This table comes from immunoSEQ multiplex PCR, and its TCRdb copy is limited to in-frame clones, with some not included. V and J calls and clone size are those listed in that table; D and trimming were worked out from the DNA. This table holds about 110,000 clones, about 85% found once. Sequenced input: peripheral blood. The clonotype comes from a man aged 35-49 years with acute or convalescent COVID-19.

The chain's CDR3 is CSAWAPGNTIYF. The CDR3 nucleotides are TGCAGCGCCTGGGCCCCCGGAAACACCATATATTTT. This chain uses TRBV29-1 with TRBJ1-3; D is unresolved. The CDR3 runs to 12 residues. V was trimmed by 7 bases and J by 4 bases, leaving 11 bases between them. Germline V gene lookup returns CDR1 SQVTM and CDR2 ANQGSEA.